Sequencing of this TCR beta chain was carried out in a study of T cell responses to AZD1222 COVID-19 vaccine. About the research overall: Second-dose intervals of approximately 4 or approximately 12 weeks were pooled. Study-level findings and limits: No repertoire was sampled before or during the peak T cell response, only after it. Donors were largely white British and mainly female; clonal diversity was possibly underestimated.

As regards this clone: Its target is unknown.

Data came from immunoSEQ multiplex PCR; TCRdb stores just in-frame clones and leaves some out. Among 90,000 to 100,000 clones listed, approximately 90% were seen once. Sequenced here: peripheral blood, sampled on day 0 of AZD1222 vaccination. The receptor was isolated from an adult in good health.

The DNA for the CDR3 is TGTGCCAGCAGCTCCCTCATGGGGGCAAATGGCTACACCTTC. Translation gives CASSSLMGANGYTF. V usage is TRBV11-2 and J usage is TRBJ1-2; TRBD1 is a possible D gene (6 bases). V was pared by 4 bases and J by 6 bases, with 15 bases between. CDR3 length: 14 residues. Germline V gives CDR1 SGHAT, CDR2 FQNNGV.